Listed below are T cell receptor beta chains from one sample, sequenced in a study of T cells in Graves' hyperthyroidism and ophthalmopathy. TCRdb called the multiplex PCR reads again in MiXCR, with one record for every CDR3 protein. The sample contains around 350,000 distinct CDR3 sequences, around 14% of which appear only once. The sample consisted of blood. All receptors derive from a woman between 18 and 30 years old with Graves' hyperthyroidism. The CDR3 runs from the conserved cysteine through the conserved F or W. A D gene is named only where the DNA matches it firmly. Expanded clones get a size class; other rows say once, few or many, or leave the size out.

j_call: TRBJ1-2; clone_size: .; v_call: TRBV6-1; d_call: .; cdr3_aa: CASSEEGAGGGYTF; cdr3_nt: TGTGCCAGCAGTGAGGAGGGCGCGGGGGGCGGCTACACCTTC
j_call: TRBJ2-5; clone_size: .; v_call: TRBV9; d_call: .; cdr3_aa: CASSVDRETQYF; cdr3_nt: TGTGCCAGCAGCGTAGATCGCGAGACCCAGTACTTC
j_call: TRBJ1-4; clone_size: many; v_call: TRBV6-1; d_call: .; cdr3_aa: CASSDTLWGEKLFF; cdr3_nt: TGTGCCAGCAGTGACACCCTATGGGGTGAAAAACTGTTTTTT
j_call: TRBJ2-1; clone_size: few; v_call: TRBV7-6; d_call: .; cdr3_aa: CASSLAPPGPSSYNERFF; cdr3_nt: TGTGCCAGCAGCTTAGCCCCCCCGGGGCCGAGCTCCTACAATGAGCGGTTCTTC
j_call: TRBJ2-1; clone_size: .; v_call: TRBV9; d_call: TRBD2; cdr3_aa: CASSVGSQPSGSASYNEQFF; cdr3_nt: TGTGCCAGCAGCGTAGGGTCCCAGCCAAGCGGGAGCGCCTCATACAATGAGCAGTTCTTC
j_call: TRBJ2-7; clone_size: many; v_call: TRBV6-1; d_call: .; cdr3_aa: CASSEGGRADEQYF; cdr3_nt: TGTGCCAGCAGTGAGGGCGGAAGGGCCGACGAGCAGTACTTC
j_call: TRBJ2-3; clone_size: .; v_call: TRBV27; d_call: .; cdr3_aa: CASSLEQGTDTQYF; cdr3_nt: TGTGCCAGCAGTTTAGAACAGGGAACAGATACGCAGTATTTT
j_call: TRBJ2-2; clone_size: .; v_call: TRBV25-1; d_call: .; cdr3_aa: CASSESWGTNTGELFF; cdr3_nt: TGTGCCAGCAGTGAATCTTGGGGAACGAACACCGGGGAGCTGTTTTTT
j_call: TRBJ1-1; clone_size: .; v_call: TRBV4-1; d_call: .; cdr3_aa: CASSPQNTEAFF; cdr3_nt: TGCGCCAGCAGCCCGCAGAACACTGAAGCTTTCTTT
j_call: TRBJ2-3; clone_size: .; v_call: TRBV7-2; d_call: TRBD2; cdr3_aa: CASSRIPSGNTDTQYF; cdr3_nt: TGTGCCAGCAGCCGGATTCCTAGCGGGAACACAGATACGCAGTATTTT
j_call: TRBJ1-3; clone_size: few; v_call: TRBV10-2; d_call: .; cdr3_aa: CASRRAGENTIYF; cdr3_nt: TGCGCCAGCAGGCGGGCAGGGGAAAACACCATATATTTT
j_call: TRBJ1-5; clone_size: .; v_call: TRBV19; d_call: .; cdr3_aa: CASSISQGAQPQHF; cdr3_nt: TGTGCCAGTAGTATAAGTCAGGGCGCTCAGCCCCAGCATTTT
j_call: TRBJ2-1; clone_size: .; v_call: TRBV4-2; d_call: .; cdr3_aa: CASSQDVARSYNEQFF; cdr3_nt: TGTGCCAGCAGCCAAGATGTAGCTCGCTCCTACAATGAGCAGTTCTTC
j_call: TRBJ1-1; clone_size: .; v_call: TRBV19; d_call: TRBD1; cdr3_aa: CASSIEARGRVTEAFF; cdr3_nt: TGTGCCAGTAGTATAGAGGCCAGGGGGCGGGTCACTGAAGCTTTCTTT
j_call: TRBJ1-2; clone_size: many; v_call: TRBV7-8; d_call: .; cdr3_aa: CASSESGPSGYTF; cdr3_nt: TGTGCCAGCAGCGAAAGCGGTCCTAGCGGCTACACCTTC
j_call: TRBJ1-1; clone_size: many; v_call: TRBV19; d_call: TRBD1; cdr3_aa: CASSINRGAEAFF; cdr3_nt: TGTGCCAGTAGTATAAACAGGGGGGCCGAAGCTTTCTTT
j_call: TRBJ2-3; clone_size: many; v_call: TRBV27; d_call: .; cdr3_aa: CASSLRRSATSTDTQYF; cdr3_nt: TGTGCCAGCAGTTTACGTAGGAGCGCTACTAGCACAGATACGCAGTATTTT
j_call: TRBJ1-4; clone_size: many; v_call: TRBV5-1; d_call: .; cdr3_aa: CASSSGEEEKLFF; cdr3_nt: TGCGCCAGCAGCTCAGGGGAAGAGGAAAAACTGTTTTTT
j_call: TRBJ1-2; clone_size: many; v_call: TRBV19; d_call: TRBD1; cdr3_aa: CASSRGTGVGYGYTF; cdr3_nt: TGTGCCAGTAGTCGAGGGACAGGCGTCGGGTATGGCTACACCTTC
j_call: TRBJ2-7; clone_size: many; v_call: TRBV2; d_call: .; cdr3_aa: CASRSTPGYGSEQYF; cdr3_nt: TGTGCCAGCAGATCGACTCCGGGTTATGGATCCGAGCAGTACTTC
j_call: TRBJ1-2; clone_size: few; v_call: TRBV14; d_call: .; cdr3_aa: CASSQDKGRDYGYTF; cdr3_nt: TGTGCCAGCAGCCAAGATAAGGGGAGGGACTATGGCTACACCTTC
j_call: TRBJ2-7; clone_size: many; v_call: TRBV18; d_call: .; cdr3_aa: CASSPGVRGRRYEQYF; cdr3_nt: TGTGCCAGCTCACCGGGGGTCCGAGGACGGCGCTACGAGCAGTACTTC
j_call: TRBJ1-6; clone_size: many; v_call: TRBV28; d_call: .; cdr3_aa: CASRDGGDSPLHF; cdr3_nt: TGTGCCAGCAGAGACGGGGGGGATTCACCCCTCCACTTT
j_call: TRBJ2-3; clone_size: many; v_call: TRBV5-1; d_call: TRBD2; cdr3_aa: CASSLEAGSVADTQYF; cdr3_nt: TGCGCCAGCAGCTTAGAAGCGGGGTCAGTAGCAGATACGCAGTATTTT
j_call: TRBJ1-6; clone_size: many; v_call: TRBV18; d_call: .; cdr3_aa: CASSPGIRDWSPLHF; cdr3_nt: TGTGCCAGCTCACCAGGGATAAGGGATTGGTCACCCCTCCACTTT
j_call: TRBJ1-1; clone_size: many; v_call: TRBV18; d_call: .; cdr3_aa: CASSPQGVYTEAFF; cdr3_nt: TGTGCCAGCTCACCACAGGGGGTGTATACTGAAGCTTTCTTT
j_call: TRBJ1-6; clone_size: many; v_call: TRBV28; d_call: .; cdr3_aa: CASSLVPGPQAPLHF; cdr3_nt: TGTGCCAGCAGTTTGGTCCCGGGACCCCAGGCGCCCCTCCACTTT
j_call: TRBJ2-1; clone_size: few; v_call: TRBV29-1; d_call: TRBD2; cdr3_aa: CSVVRVAGAGYNEQFF; cdr3_nt: TGCAGCGTCGTCCGGGTAGCGGGAGCGGGGTACAATGAGCAGTTCTTC
j_call: TRBJ2-1; clone_size: many; v_call: TRBV7-2; d_call: TRBD2; cdr3_aa: CASSGGSGRDPEQFF; cdr3_nt: TGTGCCAGCAGCGGGGGGAGCGGGAGGGACCCTGAGCAGTTCTTC
j_call: TRBJ2-7; clone_size: many; v_call: TRBV7-2; d_call: TRBD1; cdr3_aa: CASSMGQEQYF; cdr3_nt: TGTGCCAGCAGCATGGGACAGGAGCAGTACTTC
j_call: TRBJ2-2; clone_size: .; v_call: TRBV30; d_call: .; cdr3_aa: CAWSYLMGSVPNTGELFF; cdr3_nt: TGTGCCTGGTCCTACCTCATGGGGTCGGTACCTAACACCGGGGAGCTGTTTTTT
j_call: TRBJ1-5; clone_size: .; v_call: TRBV6-1; d_call: .; cdr3_aa: CASSQNGARNQPQHF; cdr3_nt: TGTGCCAGCAGTCAAAACGGGGCCCGCAATCAGCCCCAGCATTTT
j_call: TRBJ2-5; clone_size: many; v_call: TRBV2; d_call: .; cdr3_aa: CASSDQETQYF; cdr3_nt: TGTGCCAGCAGTGACCAAGAGACCCAGTACTTC
j_call: TRBJ2-7; clone_size: many; v_call: TRBV27; d_call: .; cdr3_aa: CASSLRGNSYEQYF; cdr3_nt: TGTGCCAGCAGTTTAAGGGGCAACTCCTACGAGCAGTACTTC
j_call: TRBJ1-3; clone_size: .; v_call: TRBV19; d_call: .; cdr3_aa: CATAREAGNTIYF; cdr3_nt: TGTGCCACCGCTCGTGAGGCTGGAAACACCATATATTTT
j_call: TRBJ1-2; clone_size: many; v_call: TRBV2; d_call: .; cdr3_aa: CASRAEGHYTF; cdr3_nt: TGTGCCAGCAGGGCGGAAGGGCACTACACCTTC
j_call: TRBJ1-1; clone_size: many; v_call: TRBV9; d_call: .; cdr3_aa: CASSPFGRGMNTEAFF; cdr3_nt: TGTGCCAGCAGCCCATTTGGAAGAGGGATGAACACTGAAGCTTTCTTT
j_call: TRBJ2-7; clone_size: .; v_call: TRBV2; d_call: TRBD2; cdr3_aa: CASSDVGGNYEQYF; cdr3_nt: TGTGCCAGCAGTGACGTCGGGGGGAATTACGAGCAGTACTTC
j_call: TRBJ1-5; clone_size: .; v_call: TRBV7-9; d_call: .; cdr3_aa: CASSLGGGTNNQPQHF; cdr3_nt: TGTGCCAGCAGCTTAGGGGGAGGGACTAACAATCAGCCCCAGCATTTT
j_call: TRBJ2-2; clone_size: few; v_call: TRBV5-6; d_call: .; cdr3_aa: CASSLEPTTAGELFF; cdr3_nt: TGTGCCAGCAGCTTGGAACCGACAACGGCCGGGGAGCTGTTTTTT
j_call: TRBJ1-3; clone_size: few; v_call: TRBV9; d_call: .; cdr3_aa: CASSVEGASGNTIYF; cdr3_nt: TGTGCCAGCAGCGTAGAGGGCGCCTCTGGAAACACCATATATTTT
j_call: TRBJ2-7; clone_size: many; v_call: TRBV30; d_call: TRBD2; cdr3_aa: CAWSGTSFSYEQYF; cdr3_nt: TGTGCCTGGAGTGGGACTAGTTTCTCCTACGAGCAGTACTTC
j_call: TRBJ2-1; clone_size: few; v_call: TRBV9; d_call: .; cdr3_aa: CASSVVGSNEQFF; cdr3_nt: TGTGCCAGCAGCGTTGTGGGGTCCAATGAGCAGTTCTTC
j_call: TRBJ2-2; clone_size: many; v_call: TRBV28; d_call: .; cdr3_aa: CASRGWGQGTNTGELFF; cdr3_nt: TGTGCCAGCAGAGGGTGGGGGCAGGGAACCAACACCGGGGAGCTGTTTTTT
j_call: TRBJ2-5; clone_size: few; v_call: TRBV5-1; d_call: .; cdr3_aa: CASSFGVPGTEETQYF; cdr3_nt: TGCGCCAGCAGCTTTGGGGTTCCGGGGACGGAAGAGACCCAGTACTTC
j_call: TRBJ2-7; clone_size: .; v_call: TRBV7-9; d_call: .; cdr3_aa: CASSLDTGIYEQYF; cdr3_nt: TGTGCCAGCAGCTTAGATACAGGCATCTACGAGCAGTACTTC
j_call: TRBJ1-2; clone_size: many; v_call: TRBV2; d_call: .; cdr3_aa: CASSVRDRWDLYTF; cdr3_nt: TGTGCCAGCAGTGTACGTGACAGGTGGGATCTCTACACCTTC
j_call: TRBJ2-7; clone_size: .; v_call: TRBV5-4; d_call: .; cdr3_aa: CASSLGGDLVYEQYF; cdr3_nt: TGTGCCAGCAGCTTGGGGGGGGACTTGGTGTACGAGCAGTACTTC
j_call: TRBJ1-1; clone_size: many; v_call: TRBV29-1; d_call: .; cdr3_aa: CSVVMNTEAFF; cdr3_nt: TGCAGCGTTGTGATGAACACTGAAGCTTTCTTT